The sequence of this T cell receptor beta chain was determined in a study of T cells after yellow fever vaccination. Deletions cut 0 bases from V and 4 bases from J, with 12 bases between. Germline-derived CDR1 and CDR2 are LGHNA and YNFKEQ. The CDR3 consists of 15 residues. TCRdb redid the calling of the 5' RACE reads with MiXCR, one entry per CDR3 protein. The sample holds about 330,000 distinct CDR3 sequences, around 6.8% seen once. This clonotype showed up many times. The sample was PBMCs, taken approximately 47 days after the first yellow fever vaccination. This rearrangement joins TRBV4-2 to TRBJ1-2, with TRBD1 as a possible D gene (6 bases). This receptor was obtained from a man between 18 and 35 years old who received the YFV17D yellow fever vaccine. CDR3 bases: TGTGCCAGCAGCCAAGATCAAGGACAGCCCTATGGCTACACCTTC. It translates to CASSQDQGQPYGYTF.